These T cell receptor beta chains were read from a single sample in a study of memory CD4+ T cells and cytomegalovirus serostatus. Clones were sequenced by immunoSEQ multiplex PCR, and TCRdb holds only the in-frame ones, with some missing. Of around 33,000 clones in the sample, about 75% were seen once. Sequenced sample: memory CD4+ T cells from blood. The receptors were gathered from an adult in good health and CMV-seronegative. Some clones in this sample may be carry-over from other donors' samples. The CDR3 runs from the conserved cysteine through the conserved F or W.

V: TRBV2; J: TRBJ1-2; CDR3: CASSPERGYGYTF
V: TRBV5-6; J: TRBJ2-7; CDR3: CASSLGGGFREQYF
V: TRBV10-3; J: TRBJ2-3; CDR3: CAIRTGTSGGVMKQYF
V: TRBV4-2; J: TRBJ2-3; CDR3: CASSPVWASGGQTSSTDTQYF
V: TRBV6-5; J: TRBJ2-7; CDR3: CASSYSVRGPYEQYF
V: TRBV6-1; J: TRBJ1-2; CDR3: CASSETTGINYGYTF
V: TRBV5-1; J: TRBJ1-5; CDR3: CASSLGTVNQPQHF
V: TRBV4-1; J: TRBJ1-6; CDR3: CASSSWTEINSPLHF
V: TRBV6-1; J: TRBJ1-2; CDR3: CASSRDNSNYGYTF
V: TRBV4-1; J: TRBJ1-4; CDR3: CASSLTRRTNEKLFF
V: TRBV11-3; J: TRBJ1-1; CDR3: CASSPRGGGFTEAFF
V: TRBV15; J: TRBJ1-5; CDR3: CATSREGVVGNQPQHF
V: TRBV28; J: TRBJ1-2; CDR3: CASSQGALYGYTF
V: TRBV19; J: TRBJ2-1; CDR3: CASSIGLGLAAYNEQFF
V: TRBV7-3; J: TRBJ1-6; CDR3: CASSHARGWGSYNSPLHF
V: TRBV4-2; J: TRBJ2-3; CDR3: CASSQNPSGGTDTQYF
V: TRBV5-8; J: TRBJ1-2; CDR3: CASSLDRDYGYTF
V: TRBV7-2; J: TRBJ2-3; CDR3: CASSLEGITDTQYF
V: TRBV5-1; J: TRBJ2-2; CDR3: CASSAAGGPTGELFF
V: TRBV11-1; J: TRBJ2-1; CDR3: CASSSGQNNEQFF
V: TRBV5-1; J: TRBJ1-2; CDR3: CASSLALGGAYGYTF
V: TRBV9; J: TRBJ1-3; CDR3: CASSTQTGDSGNTIYF
V: TRBV5-1; J: TRBJ2-1; CDR3: CASFGQGARSEQFF
V: TRBV6-1; J: TRBJ1-1; CDR3: CASSQGQGAEAFF
V: TRBV2; J: TRBJ2-2; CDR3: CASSVGLGTGELFF
V: TRBV5-1; J: TRBJ2-5; CDR3: CASSLGLSETQYF
V: TRBV7-9; J: TRBJ1-1; CDR3: CASSHLQSQKAFF
V: TRBV6-1; J: TRBJ2-6; CDR3: CASSEAQGSGANVLTF
V: TRBV27; J: TRBJ1-1; CDR3: CASSFVRGRAEAFF
V: TRBV5-1; J: TRBJ2-3; CDR3: CASSLVGGGASDTQYF
V: TRBV7-2; J: TRBJ1-2; CDR3: CASSSPTGPKGGYTF
V: TRBV6-5; J: TRBJ1-2; CDR3: CASTRGVLPYGYTF
V: TRBV6-1; J: TRBJ2-7; CDR3: CASSELGTASYEQYF
V: TRBV4-1; J: TRBJ1-2; CDR3: CASSPGQGNYGYTF
V: TRBV6-1; J: TRBJ1-1; CDR3: CASSEIGFGAEAFF
V: TRBV29-1; J: TRBJ2-4; CDR3: CSVKVGGNIQYF
V: TRBV29-1; J: TRBJ1-1; CDR3: CSVGTTASSYTEAFF
V: TRBV18; J: TRBJ2-7; CDR3: CASSIEPPASSYEQYF
V: TRBV14; J: TRBJ1-1; CDR3: CASSQVRNTEAFF
V: TRBV15; J: TRBJ2-1; CDR3: CATSRPSGGYNEQFF
V: TRBV10-3; J: TRBJ2-7; CDR3: CAISQPGQSYEQYF
V: TRBV4-3; J: TRBJ2-3; CDR3: CASSQRDFTDTQYF
V: TRBV6-5; J: TRBJ1-5; CDR3: CASSPDRGPRQPQHF
V: TRBV10-3; J: TRBJ1-2; CDR3: CAIRRGGSSDYGYTF
V: TRBV19; J: TRBJ1-2; CDR3: CASSTGTGYYGYTF
V: TRBV30; J: TRBJ1-5; CDR3: CAWSPDSNQPQHF
V: TRBV5-1; J: TRBJ1-1; CDR3: CASSLRDTEAFF
V: TRBV6-6; J: TRBJ2-1; CDR3: CASSSSRAARDEQFF